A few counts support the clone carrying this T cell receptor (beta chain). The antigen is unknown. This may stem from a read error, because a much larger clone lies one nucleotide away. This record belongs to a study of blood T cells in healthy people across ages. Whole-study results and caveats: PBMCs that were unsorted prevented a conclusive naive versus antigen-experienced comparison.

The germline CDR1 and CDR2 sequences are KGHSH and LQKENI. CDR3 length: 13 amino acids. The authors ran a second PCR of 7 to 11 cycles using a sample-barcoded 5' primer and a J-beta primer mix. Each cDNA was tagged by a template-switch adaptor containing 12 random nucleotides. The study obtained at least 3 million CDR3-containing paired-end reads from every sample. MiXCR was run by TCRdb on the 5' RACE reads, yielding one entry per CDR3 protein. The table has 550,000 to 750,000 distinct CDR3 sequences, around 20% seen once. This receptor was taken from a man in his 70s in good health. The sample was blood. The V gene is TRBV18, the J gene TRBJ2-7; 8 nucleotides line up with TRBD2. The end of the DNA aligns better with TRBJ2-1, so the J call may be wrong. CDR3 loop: CASPPTSGNEQFF. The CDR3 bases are TGTGCCAGCCCACCAACTAGCGGCAATGAGCAGTTCTTC.